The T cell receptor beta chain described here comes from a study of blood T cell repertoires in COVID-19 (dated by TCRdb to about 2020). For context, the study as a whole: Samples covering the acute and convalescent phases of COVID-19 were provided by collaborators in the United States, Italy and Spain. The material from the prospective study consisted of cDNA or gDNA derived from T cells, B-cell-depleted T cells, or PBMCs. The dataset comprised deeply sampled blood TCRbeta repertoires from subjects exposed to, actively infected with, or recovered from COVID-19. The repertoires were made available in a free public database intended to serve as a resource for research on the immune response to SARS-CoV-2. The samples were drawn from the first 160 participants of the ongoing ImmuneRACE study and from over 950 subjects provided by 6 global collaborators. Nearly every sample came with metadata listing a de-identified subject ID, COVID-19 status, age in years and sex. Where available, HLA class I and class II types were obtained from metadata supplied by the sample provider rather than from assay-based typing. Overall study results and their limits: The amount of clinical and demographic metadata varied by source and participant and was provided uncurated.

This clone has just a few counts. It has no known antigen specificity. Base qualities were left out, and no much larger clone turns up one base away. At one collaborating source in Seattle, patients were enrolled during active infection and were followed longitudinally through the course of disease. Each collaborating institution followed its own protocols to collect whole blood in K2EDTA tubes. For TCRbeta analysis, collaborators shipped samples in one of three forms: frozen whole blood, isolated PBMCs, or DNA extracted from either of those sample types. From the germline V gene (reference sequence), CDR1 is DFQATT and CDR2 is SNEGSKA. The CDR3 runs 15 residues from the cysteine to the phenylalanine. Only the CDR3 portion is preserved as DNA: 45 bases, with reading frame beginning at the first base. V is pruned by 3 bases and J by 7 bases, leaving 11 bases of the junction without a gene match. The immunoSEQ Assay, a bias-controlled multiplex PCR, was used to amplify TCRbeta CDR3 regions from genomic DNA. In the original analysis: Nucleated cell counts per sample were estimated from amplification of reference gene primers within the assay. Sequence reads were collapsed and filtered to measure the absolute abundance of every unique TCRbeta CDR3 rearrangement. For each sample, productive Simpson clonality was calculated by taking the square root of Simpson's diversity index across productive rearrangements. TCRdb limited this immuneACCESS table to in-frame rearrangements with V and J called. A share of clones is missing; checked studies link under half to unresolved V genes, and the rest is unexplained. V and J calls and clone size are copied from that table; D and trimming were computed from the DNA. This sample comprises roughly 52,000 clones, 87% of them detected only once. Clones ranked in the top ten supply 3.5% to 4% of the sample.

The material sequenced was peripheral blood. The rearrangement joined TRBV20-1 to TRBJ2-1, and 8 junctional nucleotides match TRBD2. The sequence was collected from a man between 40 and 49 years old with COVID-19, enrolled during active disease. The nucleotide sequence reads TGCAGTGCTAGTTCGACGGGAGGGAGTTTGAATGAGCAGTTCTTC. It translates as CSASSTGGSLNEQFF.